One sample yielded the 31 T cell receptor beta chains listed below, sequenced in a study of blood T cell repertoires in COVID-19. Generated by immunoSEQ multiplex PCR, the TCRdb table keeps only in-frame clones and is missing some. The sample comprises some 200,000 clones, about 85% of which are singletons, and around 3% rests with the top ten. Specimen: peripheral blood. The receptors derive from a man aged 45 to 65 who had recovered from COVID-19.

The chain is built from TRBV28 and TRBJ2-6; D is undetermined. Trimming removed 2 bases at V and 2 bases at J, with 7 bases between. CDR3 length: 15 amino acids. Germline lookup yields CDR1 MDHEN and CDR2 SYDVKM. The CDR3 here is CASSLELAGANVLTF. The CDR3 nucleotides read TGTGCCAGCAGTTTAGAACTTGCTGGGGCCAACGTCCTGACTTTC.

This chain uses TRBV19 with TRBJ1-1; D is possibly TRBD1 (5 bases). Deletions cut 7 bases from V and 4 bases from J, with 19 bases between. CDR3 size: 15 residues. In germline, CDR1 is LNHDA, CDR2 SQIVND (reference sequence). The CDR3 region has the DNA TGTGCCAGTATGGGGGGACTGGGTATCGGCACTGAAGCTTTCTTT. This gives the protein CASMGGLGIGTEAFF.

As DNA, the CDR3 is TGTGCCTGGAGTTATGTCGGTGGCGGGGAGCTGTTTTTT. Its translation is CAWSYVGGGELFF. The V and J genes are TRBV30 and TRBJ2-2; D gene uncertain. With 2 bases removed from V and 7 bases from J, the gap between germline ends came to 11 bases. CDR1 and CDR2 (germline): GTSNPN, SVGIG (reference sequence). This CDR3 is 13 amino acids long. Complete variable domain (other parts from reference TRBV30 and TRBJ2-2): SQTIHQWPATLVQPVGSPLSLECTVEGTSNPNLYWYRQAAGRGLQLLFYSVGIGQISSEVPQNLSASRPQDRQFILSSKKLLLSDSGFYLCAWSYVGGGELFFGEGSRLTVL.

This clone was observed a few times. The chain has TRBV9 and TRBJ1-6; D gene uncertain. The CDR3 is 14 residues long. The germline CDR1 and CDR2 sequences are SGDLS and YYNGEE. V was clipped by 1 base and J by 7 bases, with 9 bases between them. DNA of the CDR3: TGTGCCAGCAGCGTAAATCAGATAAATTCACCCCTCCACTTT. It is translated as CASSVNQINSPLHF.

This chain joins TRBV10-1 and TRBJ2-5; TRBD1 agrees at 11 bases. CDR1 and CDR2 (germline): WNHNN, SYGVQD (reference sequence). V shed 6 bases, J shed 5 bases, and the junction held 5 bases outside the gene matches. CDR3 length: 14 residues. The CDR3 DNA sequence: TGCGCCAGCAGAGGACAGGGGGCTGCGGAGACCCAGTACTTC. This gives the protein CASRGQGAAETQYF.

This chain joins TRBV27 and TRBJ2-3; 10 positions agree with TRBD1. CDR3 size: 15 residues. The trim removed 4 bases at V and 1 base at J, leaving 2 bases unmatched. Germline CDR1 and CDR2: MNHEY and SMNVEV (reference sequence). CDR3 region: CASSSGTGGTDTQYF. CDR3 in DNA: TGTGCCAGCAGTTCTGGGACAGGGGGCACAGATACGCAGTATTTT.

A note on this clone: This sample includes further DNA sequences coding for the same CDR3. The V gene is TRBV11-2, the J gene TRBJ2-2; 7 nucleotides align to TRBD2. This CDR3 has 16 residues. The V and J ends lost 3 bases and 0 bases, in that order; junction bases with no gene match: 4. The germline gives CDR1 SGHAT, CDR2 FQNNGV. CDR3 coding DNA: TGTGCCAGCAGCTTGGAGGGAGGGCCGAACACCGGGGAGCTGTTTTTT. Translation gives CASSLEGGPNTGELFF. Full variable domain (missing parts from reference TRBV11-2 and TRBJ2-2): EAGVAQSPRYKIIEKRQSVAFWCNPISGHATLYWYQQILGQGPKLLIQFQNNGVVDDSQLPKDRFSAERLKGVDSTLKIQPAKLEDSAVYLCASSLEGGPNTGELFFGEGSRLTVL.

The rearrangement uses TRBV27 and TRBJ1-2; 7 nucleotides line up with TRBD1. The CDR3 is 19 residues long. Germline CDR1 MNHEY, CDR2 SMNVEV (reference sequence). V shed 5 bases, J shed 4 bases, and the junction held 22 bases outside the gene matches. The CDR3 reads CASSGNLGGRRESLYGYTF. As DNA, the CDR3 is TGTGCCAGCAGTGGGAATTTAGGGGGCCGTAGGGAATCCCTCTATGGCTACACCTTC.

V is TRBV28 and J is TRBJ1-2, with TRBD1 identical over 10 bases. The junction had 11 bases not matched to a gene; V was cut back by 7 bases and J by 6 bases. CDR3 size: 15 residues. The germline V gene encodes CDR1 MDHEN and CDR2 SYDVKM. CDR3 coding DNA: TGTGCCAGCATTACCGCCGGGACAGGGGTACATGGCTACACCTTC. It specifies CASITAGTGVHGYTF.

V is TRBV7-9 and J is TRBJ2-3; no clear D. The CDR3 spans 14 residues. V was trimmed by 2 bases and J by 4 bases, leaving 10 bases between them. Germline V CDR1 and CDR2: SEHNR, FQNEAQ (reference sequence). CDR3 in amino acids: CASSLLGGADTQYF. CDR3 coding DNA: TGTGCCAGCAGCTTATTAGGCGGCGCAGATACGCAGTATTTT. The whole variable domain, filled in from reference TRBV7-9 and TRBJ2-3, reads DTGVSQNPRHKITKRGQNVTFRCDPISEHNRLYWYRQTLGQGPEFLTYFQNEAQLEKSRLLSDRFSAERPKGSFSTLEIQRTEQGDSAMYLCASSLLGGADTQYFGPGTRLTVL.

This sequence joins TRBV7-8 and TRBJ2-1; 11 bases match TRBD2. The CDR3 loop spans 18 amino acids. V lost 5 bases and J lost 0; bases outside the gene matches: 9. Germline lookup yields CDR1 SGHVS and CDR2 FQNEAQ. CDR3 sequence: CASSPKGLAASSYNEQFF. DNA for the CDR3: TGTGCCAGCAGCCCTAAGGGACTAGCGGCCAGCTCCTACAATGAGCAGTTCTTC.

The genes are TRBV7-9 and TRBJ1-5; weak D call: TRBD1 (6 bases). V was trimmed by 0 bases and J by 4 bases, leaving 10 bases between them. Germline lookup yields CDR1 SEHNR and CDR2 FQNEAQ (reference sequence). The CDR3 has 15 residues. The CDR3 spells CASSLAGGPNQPQHF. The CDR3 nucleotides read TGTGCCAGCAGCTTAGCGGGGGGGCCAAATCAGCCCCAGCATTTT.

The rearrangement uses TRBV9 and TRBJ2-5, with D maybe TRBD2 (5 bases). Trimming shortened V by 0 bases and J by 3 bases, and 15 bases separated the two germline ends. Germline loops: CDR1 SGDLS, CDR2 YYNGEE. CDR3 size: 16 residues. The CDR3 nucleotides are TGTGCCAGCAGCGTAGCTTTCCTGACGGGGAAAGAGACCCAGTACTTC. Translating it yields CASSVAFLTGKETQYF.

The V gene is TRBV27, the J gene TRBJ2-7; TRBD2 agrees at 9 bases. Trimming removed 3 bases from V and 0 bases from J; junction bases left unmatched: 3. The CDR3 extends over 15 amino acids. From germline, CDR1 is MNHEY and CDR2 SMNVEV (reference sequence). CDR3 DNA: TGTGCCAGCAGTTTGGCGGGAGGGCCCTCCTACGAGCAGTACTTC. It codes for CASSLAGGPSYEQYF.

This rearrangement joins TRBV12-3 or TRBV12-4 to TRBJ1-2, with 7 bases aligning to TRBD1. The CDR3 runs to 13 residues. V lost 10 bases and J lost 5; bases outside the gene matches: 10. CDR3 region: CAILMTGNYGYTF. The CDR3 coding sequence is TGTGCCATCCTAATGACAGGGAATTATGGCTACACCTTC.

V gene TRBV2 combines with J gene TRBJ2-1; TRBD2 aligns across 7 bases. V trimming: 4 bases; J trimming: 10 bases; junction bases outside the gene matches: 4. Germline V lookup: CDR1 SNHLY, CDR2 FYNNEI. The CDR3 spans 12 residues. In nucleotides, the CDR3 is TGTGCCAGCAGTGGACTAGCAGAGGAGCAGTTCTTC. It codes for CASSGLAEEQFF.

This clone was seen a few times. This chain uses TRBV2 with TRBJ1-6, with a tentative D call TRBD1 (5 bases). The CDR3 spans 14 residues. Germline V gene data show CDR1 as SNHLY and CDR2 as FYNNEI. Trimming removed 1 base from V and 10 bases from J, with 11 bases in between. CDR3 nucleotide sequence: TGTGCCAGCAGTGAAGTGGGGGGAGCATCACCCCTCCACTTT. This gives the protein CASSEVGGASPLHF.

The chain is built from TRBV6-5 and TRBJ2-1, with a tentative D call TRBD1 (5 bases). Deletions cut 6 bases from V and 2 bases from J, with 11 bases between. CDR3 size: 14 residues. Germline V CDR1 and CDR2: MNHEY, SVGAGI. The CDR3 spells CASSSTDAYNEQFF. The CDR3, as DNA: TGTGCCAGCAGCTCGACAGACGCCTACAATGAGCAGTTCTTC.

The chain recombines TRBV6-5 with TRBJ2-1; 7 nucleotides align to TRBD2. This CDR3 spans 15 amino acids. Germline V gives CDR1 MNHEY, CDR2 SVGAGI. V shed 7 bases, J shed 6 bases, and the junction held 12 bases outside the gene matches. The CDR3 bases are TGTGCCAGCATCCTCATTGCGGGAGTTGGCAATGAGCAGTTCTTC. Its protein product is CASILIAGVGNEQFF.

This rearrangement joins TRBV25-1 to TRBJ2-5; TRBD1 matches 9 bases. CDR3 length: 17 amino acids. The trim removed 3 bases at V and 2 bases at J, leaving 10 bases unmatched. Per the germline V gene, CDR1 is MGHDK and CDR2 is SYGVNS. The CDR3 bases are TGTGCCAGCAGTGACCCGGGACAGGGCAAGGCACAAGAGACCCAGTACTTC. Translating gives CASSDPGQGKAQETQYF.

CDR3 sequence: CASSLGDRVRGNEQFF. In DNA form, the CDR3 reads TGTGCCAGCAGCTTAGGAGACAGGGTGAGGGGCAATGAGCAGTTCTTC. This chain connects TRBV7-9 to TRBJ2-1, with 7 bases identical to TRBD1. The V and J ends lost 1 base and 6 bases, in that order; junction bases with no gene match: 9. CDR1 SEHNR and CDR2 FQNEAQ come from the germline V gene (reference sequence). This CDR3 is 16 amino acids long.

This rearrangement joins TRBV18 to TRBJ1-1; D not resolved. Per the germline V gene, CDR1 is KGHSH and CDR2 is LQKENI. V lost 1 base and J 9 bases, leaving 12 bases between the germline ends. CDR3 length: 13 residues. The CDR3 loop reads CASSPQMQEKAFF. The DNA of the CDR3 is TGTGCCAGCTCACCACAGATGCAGGAAAAAGCTTTCTTT. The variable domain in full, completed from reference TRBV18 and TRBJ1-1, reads NAGVMQNPRHLVRRRGQEARLRCSPMKGHSHVYWYRQLPEEGLKFMVYLQKENIIDESGMPKERFSAEFPKEGPSILRIQQVVRGDSAAYFCASSPQMQEKAFFGQGTRLTVV.

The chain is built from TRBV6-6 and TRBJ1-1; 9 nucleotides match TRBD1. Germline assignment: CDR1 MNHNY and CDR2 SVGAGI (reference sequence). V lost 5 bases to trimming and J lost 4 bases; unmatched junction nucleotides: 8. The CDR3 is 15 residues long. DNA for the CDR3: TGTGCCAGCAGTCAAAGTCCGGGACAGGGCACTGAAGCTTTCTTT. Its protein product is CASSQSPGQGTEAFF.

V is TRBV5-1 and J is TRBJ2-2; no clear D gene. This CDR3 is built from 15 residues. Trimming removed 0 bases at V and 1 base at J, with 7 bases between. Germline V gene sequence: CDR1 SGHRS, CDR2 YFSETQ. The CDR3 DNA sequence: TGCGCCAGCAGCTTGGATCAGATGAACACCGGGGAGCTGTTTTTT. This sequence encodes CASSLDQMNTGELFF. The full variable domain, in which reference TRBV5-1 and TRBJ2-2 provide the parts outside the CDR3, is KAGVTQTPRYLIKTRGQQVTLSCSPISGHRSVSWYQQTPGQGLQFLFEYFSETQRNKGNFPGRFSGRQFSNSRSEMNVSTLELGDSALYLCASSLDQMNTGELFFGEGSRLTVL.

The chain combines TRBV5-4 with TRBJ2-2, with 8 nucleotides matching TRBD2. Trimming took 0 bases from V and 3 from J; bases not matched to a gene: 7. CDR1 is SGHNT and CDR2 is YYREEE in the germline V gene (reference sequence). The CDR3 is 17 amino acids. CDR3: CASSLAGLAGHTGELFF. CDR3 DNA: TGTGCCAGCAGCTTGGCCGGGTTAGCGGGACACACCGGGGAGCTGTTTTTT. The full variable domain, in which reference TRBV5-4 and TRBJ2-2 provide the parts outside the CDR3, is ETGVTQSPTHLIKTRGQQVTLRCSSQSGHNTVSWYQQALGQGPQFIFQYYREEENGRGNFPPRFSGLQFPNYSSELNVNALELDDSALYLCASSLAGLAGHTGELFFGEGSRLTVL.

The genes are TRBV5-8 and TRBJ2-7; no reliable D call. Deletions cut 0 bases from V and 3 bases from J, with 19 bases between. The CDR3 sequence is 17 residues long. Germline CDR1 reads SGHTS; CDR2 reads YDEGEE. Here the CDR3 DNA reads TGTGCCAGCAGCTTGGAATTTGGCAGTGGCAATTTCTACGAGCAGTACTTC. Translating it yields CASSLEFGSGNFYEQYF.

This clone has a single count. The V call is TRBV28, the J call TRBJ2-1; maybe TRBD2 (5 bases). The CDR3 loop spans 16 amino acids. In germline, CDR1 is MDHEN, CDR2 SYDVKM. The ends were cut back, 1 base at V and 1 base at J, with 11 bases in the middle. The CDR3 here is CASSLLPGISYNEQFF. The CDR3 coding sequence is TGTGCCAGCAGTTTATTACCCGGGATTTCCTACAATGAGCAGTTCTTC. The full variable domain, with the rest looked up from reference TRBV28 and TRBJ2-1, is DVKVTQSSRYLVKRTGEKVFLECVQDMDHENMFWYRQDPGLGLRLIYFSYDVKMKEKGDIPEGYSVSREKKERFSLILESASTNQTSMYLCASSLLPGISYNEQFFGPGTRLTVL.

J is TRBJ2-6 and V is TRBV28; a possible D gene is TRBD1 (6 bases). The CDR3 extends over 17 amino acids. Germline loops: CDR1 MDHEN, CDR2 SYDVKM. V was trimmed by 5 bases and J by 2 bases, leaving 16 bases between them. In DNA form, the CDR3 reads TGTGCCAGCAGTGCCTCGGCAGGGGCTCCTGGGGCCAACGTCCTGACTTTC. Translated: CASSASAGAPGANVLTF.

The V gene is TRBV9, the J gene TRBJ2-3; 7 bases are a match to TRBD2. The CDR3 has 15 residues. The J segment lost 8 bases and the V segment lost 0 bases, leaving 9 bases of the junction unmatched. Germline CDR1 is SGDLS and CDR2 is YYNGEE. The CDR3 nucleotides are TGTGCCAGCAGCGTAGCTGAGACTGGGAGGGGTACGCAGTATTTT. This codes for CASSVAETGRGTQYF.

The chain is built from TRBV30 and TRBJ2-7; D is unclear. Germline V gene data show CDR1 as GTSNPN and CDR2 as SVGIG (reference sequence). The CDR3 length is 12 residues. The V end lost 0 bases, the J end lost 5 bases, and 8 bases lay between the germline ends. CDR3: CAWSVIIDEQYF. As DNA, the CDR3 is TGTGCCTGGAGTGTAATTATCGACGAGCAGTACTTC.

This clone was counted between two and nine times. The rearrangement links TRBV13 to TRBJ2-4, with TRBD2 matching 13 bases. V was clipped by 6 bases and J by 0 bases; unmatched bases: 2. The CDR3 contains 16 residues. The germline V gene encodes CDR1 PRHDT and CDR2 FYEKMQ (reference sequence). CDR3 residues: CASRWTSGRAKNIQYF. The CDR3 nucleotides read TGTGCCAGCAGATGGACTAGCGGGAGAGCCAAAAACATTCAGTACTTC.